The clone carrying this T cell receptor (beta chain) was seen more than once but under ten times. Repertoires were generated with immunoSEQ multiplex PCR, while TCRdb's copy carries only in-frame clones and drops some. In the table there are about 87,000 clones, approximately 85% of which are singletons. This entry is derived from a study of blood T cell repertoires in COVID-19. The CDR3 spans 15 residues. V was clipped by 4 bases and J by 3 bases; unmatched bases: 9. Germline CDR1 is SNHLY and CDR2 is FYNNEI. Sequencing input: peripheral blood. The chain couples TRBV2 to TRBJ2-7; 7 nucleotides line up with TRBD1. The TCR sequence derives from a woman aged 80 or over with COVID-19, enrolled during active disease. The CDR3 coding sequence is TGTGCCAGCAGTGCCTTCCAGGGGGTCGACTACGAGCAGTACTTC. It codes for CASSAFQGVDYEQYF.